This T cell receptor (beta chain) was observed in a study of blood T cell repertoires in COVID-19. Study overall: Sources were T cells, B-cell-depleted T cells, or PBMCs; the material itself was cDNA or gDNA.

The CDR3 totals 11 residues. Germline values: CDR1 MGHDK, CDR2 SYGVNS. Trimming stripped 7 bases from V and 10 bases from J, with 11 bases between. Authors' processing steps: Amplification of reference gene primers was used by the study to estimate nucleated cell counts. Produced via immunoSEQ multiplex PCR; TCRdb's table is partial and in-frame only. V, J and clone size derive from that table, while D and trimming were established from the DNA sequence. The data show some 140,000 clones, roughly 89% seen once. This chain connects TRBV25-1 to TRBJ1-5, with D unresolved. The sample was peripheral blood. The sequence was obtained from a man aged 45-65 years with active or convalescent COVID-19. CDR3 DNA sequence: TGTGCCAGCACCCCAGATATTCCCCAGCATTTT. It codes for CASTPDIPQHF. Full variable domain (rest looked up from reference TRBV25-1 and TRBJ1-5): EADIYQTPRYLVIGTGKKITLECSQTMGHDKMYWYQQDPGMELHLIHYSYGVNSTEKGDLSSESTVSRIRTEHFPLTLESARPSHTSQYLCASTPDIPQHFGDGTRLSIL.